This is a list of T cell receptor beta chains from one sample in a study of shared clonotypes between healthy human individuals. Here immunoSEQ multiplex PCR was the method, and the copy in TCRdb shows in-frame clones only, minus some. The sample has roughly 720,000 clones, 90% seen once. Sequenced sample: memory CD8+ T cells from PBMCs. Receptors were obtained from a man aged 18 to 29 in good health. Some clones in this sample may be carry-over from other donors' samples. Both conserved end residues are part of each CDR3.

V,CDR3
TRBV9,CASSLGQGWGTEAFF
TRBV5-4,CASRALAEETQYF
TRBV2,CARAGTGDAYEQYF
TRBV28,CASSLGWTSPHTEAFF
TRBV28,CASSLFWDGIYGYTF
TRBV28,CASSFIKSQGGQPQHF
TRBV19,CASRPLIQGPYNEQFF
TRBV7-9,CASSLVVENTEAFF
TRBV7-9,CASRSPLAGGDNEQFF
TRBV7-9,CASSPRTGSTDTQYF
TRBV7-9,CASHGTADQPQHF
TRBV27,CASSFRGTRNYGYTF
TRBV2,CASRDRGVRETQYF
TRBV7-9,CASSSRTGNTEAFF
TRBV5-8,CASSLYGSFTDTQYF
TRBV6-4,CASSDSVGSSDTQYF
TRBV27,CASLGTSGRGYEQYF
TRBV7-9,CASSSRVAGELFF
TRBV11-2,CASSLDPGGKTQYF
TRBV13,CASSRPGTRTYEQYF
TRBV13,CASSFNGNEQFF
TRBV19,CASSIGSEQYF
TRBV7-2,CASSQGGDISYEQYF
TRBV19,CASSSSGASNQPQHF
TRBV27,CASSLSSDRWGFF
TRBV6-9,CASSAPDGALIFRSSYEQYF
TRBV9,CASSEQDRTDTQYF
TRBV27,CASRLGDPGPGTEAFF
TRBV9,CASSGTGGNTEAFF
TRBV7-9,CASSSLRSEGPNQETQYF
TRBV4-3,CASSQGLAGVHEQYF
TRBV5-4,CASSSGQYGYTF
TRBV4-2,CASSQVSEGYADTQYF
TRBV28,CASSFPRRGDYEQYF
TRBV2,CASSDTGRLNYGYTF
TRBV7-6,CASSFTSGSTDTQYF
TRBV29-1,CSVDDGTGSPNYGYTF
TRBV7-6,CASSSRAFNEKLFF
TRBV11-2,CASSSNRARAGNTIYF
TRBV6-5,CASSYESGGSYEQYF
TRBV11-1,CASSLDGEGQDEQFF
TRBV6-5,CASSWDTNYGYTF
TRBV5-5,CASSLTVYNEQFF
TRBV29-1,CSVESSGRFLETQYF
TRBV30,CAWSTPRGTEAFF
TRBV4-1,CASSQDPPFYEQYF
TRBV19,CASSIDGWTRGYTF
TRBV6-4,CASSDSSTGQEDTDTQYF
TRBV7-2,CASSLVRDRGPSSKETQYF